The 24 T cell receptor beta chains presented below share a single source sample, sequenced in a study of beta chain features in type 1 diabetes. Sequencing targeted expressed TCRB transcripts, as all isolated RNA had been reverse transcribed. Clones were sequenced by immunoSEQ multiplex PCR, and TCRdb holds only the in-frame ones, with some missing. Of about 620,000 clones listed, less than 20% are singletons. Sequencing was performed on naive CD4+ T cells from blood. The source of these receptors is a man aged 18 to 30 in good health.

This clone appeared a few times. V gene TRBV7-2 combines with J gene TRBJ2-3; no clear D. Trimming left V 2 bases short and J 8 bases short, with 8 bases between. This CDR3 spans 12 amino acids. Germline CDR1 reads SGHTA; CDR2 reads FQGNSA. The CDR3 loop reads CASSLPWGTQYF. The CDR3 DNA sequence: TGTGCCAGCAGCTTACCCTGGGGTACGCAGTATTTT.

The chain employs TRBV11-1 and TRBJ1-4, with TRBD1 identical over 8 bases. The V segment lost 0 bases and the J segment 5 bases; nucleotides outside the gene matches: 5. Germline values: CDR1 SGHAT, CDR2 FQDESV (reference sequence). This CDR3 has 16 residues. The CDR3 reads CASSLARDRRNEKLFF. As DNA, the CDR3 is TGTGCCAGCAGCTTAGCCCGGGACAGGCGGAATGAAAAACTGTTTTTT.

CDR3 protein: CASSLYPGAATGELFF. CDR3 bases: TGTGCCAGCAGCTTATACCCGGGGGCGGCCACCGGGGAGCTGTTTTTT. The chain couples TRBV7-2 to TRBJ2-2; D possibly uses TRBD1 or TRBD2 (6 bases each). This CDR3 contains 16 residues. CDR1 SGHTA and CDR2 FQGNSA come from the germline V gene. The V gene lost 2 bases and the J gene lost 4 bases, with 14 bases spanning the gap.

With regard to this clone: The same CDR3 arises from other DNA sequences in this sample as well. V usage is TRBV29-1 and J usage is TRBJ2-1; TRBD1 agrees at 11 bases. With 3 bases clipped from V and 1 base from J, the junction kept 2 bases outside the gene matches. The V gene's germline CDR1 is SQVTM and CDR2 ANQGSEA. This CDR3 spans 15 amino acids. Written as DNA, the CDR3 is TGCAGCGTTGATCGGGACAGGGGGTCCTACAATGAGCAGTTCTTC. Translated, it gives CSVDRDRGSYNEQFF.

The V call is TRBV7-2, the J call TRBJ1-1; TRBD1 is a possible D gene (6 bases). Germline V gene data show CDR1 as SGHTA and CDR2 as FQGNSA. V shed 1 base and J shed 10 bases, with 13 bases lying between them. CDR3 length equals 13 residues. This CDR3 reads CASSLGQARGAFF. CDR3 coding DNA: TGTGCCAGCAGCTTAGGACAGGCCCGGGGAGCTTTCTTT.

The chain employs TRBV30 and TRBJ1-3; no clear D. V was trimmed by 2 bases and J by 2 bases, leaving 7 bases between them. The CDR3 is 13 residues long. In germline, CDR1 is GTSNPN, CDR2 SVGIG (reference sequence). DNA of the CDR3: TGTGCCTGGAGTAGTACCCCTGGAAACACCATATATTTT. This gives the protein CAWSSTPGNTIYF.

The gene calls are TRBV7-9 and TRBJ1-2; 9 bases match TRBD1. The CDR3 is 17 residues long. The V and J ends lost 5 bases and 6 bases, in that order; junction bases with no gene match: 16. CDR1 SEHNR and CDR2 FQNEAQ come from the germline V gene (reference sequence). The CDR3 DNA reads as TGTGCCAGCAGCACGTACCGGGACAGGGTTGATTCGAATGGCTACACCTTC. Amino acids: CASSTYRDRVDSNGYTF. Combining the CDR3 with reference TRBV7-9 and TRBJ1-2 gives the whole variable domain DTGVSQNPRHKITKRGQNVTFRCDPISEHNRLYWYRQTLGQGPEFLTYFQNEAQLEKSRLLSDRFSAERPKGSFSTLEIQRTEQGDSAMYLCASSTYRDRVDSNGYTFGSGTRLTVV.

A few counts support this clone. V is TRBV28 and J is TRBJ2-2; no reliable D call. The V gene lost 6 bases and the J gene lost 7 bases, with 18 bases spanning the gap. The CDR3 has 15 amino acids. Germline V lookup: CDR1 MDHEN, CDR2 SYDVKM. In DNA, the CDR3 is TGTGCCAGCAGATCCCCAAGGCAATTACTCGGGGAGCTGTTTTTT. Protein: CASRSPRQLLGELFF. Based on the CDR3 plus reference TRBV28 and TRBJ2-2, the full variable domain is DVKVTQSSRYLVKRTGEKVFLECVQDMDHENMFWYRQDPGLGLRLIYFSYDVKMKEKGDIPEGYSVSREKKERFSLILESASTNQTSMYLCASRSPRQLLGELFFGEGSRLTVL.

The rearrangement uses TRBV5-1 and TRBJ2-4, with 9 bases fitting TRBD1. CDR1 and CDR2 from the germline V gene are SGHRS and YFSETQ. Trimming at V came to 4 bases and at J to 9 bases, leaving 5 bases not matched to a gene. This CDR3 comprises 13 residues. The CDR3 spells CASSAGQGTIQYF. The CDR3 region has the DNA TGCGCCAGCAGCGCCGGACAGGGGACCATTCAGTACTTC.

A few counts support this clone. The chain joins TRBV13 to TRBJ1-1, with no clear D. Trimming took off 4 bases at V and 2 bases at J, with 14 bases between the two ends. The CDR3 consists of 15 residues. The germline V gene has CDR1 PRHDT and CDR2 FYEKMQ (reference sequence). This chain's CDR3 is CASSSPDDKNTEAFF. The CDR3 nucleotides read TGTGCCAGCAGCTCCCCGGACGACAAAAACACTGAAGCTTTCTTT.

The table lists this clone with a few counts. V and J are TRBV7-9 and TRBJ2-6; D may correspond to TRBD1 or TRBD2 (5 bases each). The CDR3 spans 19 residues. Germline-derived CDR1 and CDR2 are SEHNR and FQNEAQ (reference sequence). The V and J ends lost 1 base and 1 base respectively, with 17 bases between them. CDR3 DNA: TGTGCCAGCAGCTTAGTTGGGACGGAGTTTTGGTCTGGGGCCAACGTCCTGACTTTC. This sequence encodes CASSLVGTEFWSGANVLTF.

There are a few counts of this clone. The chain carries TRBV9 and TRBJ2-7, with a possible D match to TRBD1 (6 bases). The CDR3 is 13 amino acids. Germline V gives CDR1 SGDLS, CDR2 YYNGEE. Trimming took 4 bases from V and 0 from J, leaving 8 bases between them. This CDR3 is CASSRTASYEQYF. As DNA, the CDR3 is TGTGCCAGCAGCCGGACAGCCTCCTACGAGCAGTACTTC.

The rearrangement joins TRBV29-1 to TRBJ1-2; the D is unclear. The V end was cut by 1 base, the J end by 6 bases, with 18 bases between. CDR1 is SQVTM and CDR2 is ANQGSEA in the germline V gene. The CDR3 runs to 15 residues. Here the CDR3 reads CSVEGIKALRHGYTF. CDR3 DNA sequence: TGCAGCGTTGAAGGGATCAAGGCCCTAAGGCATGGCTACACCTTC. Supplemented by reference TRBV29-1 and TRBJ1-2, the full variable domain reads SAVISQKPSRDICQRGTSLTIQCQVDSQVTMMFWYRQQPGQSLTLIATANQGSEATYESGFVIDKFPISRPNLTFSTLTVSNMSPEDSSIYLCSVEGIKALRHGYTFGSGTRLTVV.

This clone was seen only a few times. The chain recombines TRBV7-9 with TRBJ1-4; D may be TRBD1 (5 bases). This CDR3 is 14 amino acids long. V lost 5 bases, J lost 3 bases, and 10 bases lay in between. Looked up from germline, CDR1 is SEHNR and CDR2 is FQNEAQ (reference sequence). CDR3 residues: CASSAGWSNEKLFF. The CDR3 DNA reads as TGTGCCAGCAGCGCAGGGTGGTCTAATGAAAAACTGTTTTTT. The entire variable domain, with the rest obtained from reference TRBV7-9 and TRBJ1-4, is as follows: DTGVSQNPRHKITKRGQNVTFRCDPISEHNRLYWYRQTLGQGPEFLTYFQNEAQLEKSRLLSDRFSAERPKGSFSTLEIQRTEQGDSAMYLCASSAGWSNEKLFFGSGTQLSVL.

This clone was seen a handful of times. The chain is built from TRBV4-1 and TRBJ2-4, with D unclear. The CDR3 has 14 residues. The germline V and J ends were trimmed by 2 bases and 2 bases, with 7 bases remaining between them. The V gene's germline CDR1 is MGHRA and CDR2 YSYEKL. CDR3 in amino acids: CASSQPVTKNIQYF. The CDR3 nucleotides read TGCGCCAGCAGCCAACCGGTGACCAAAAACATTCAGTACTTC.

This clone occurred a few times. The chain recombines TRBV4-2 with TRBJ1-5; D remains unclear. The CDR3 length is 13 residues. Trimming pared 1 base from V and 5 bases from J, leaving 6 bases between. Germline CDR1 is LGHNA and CDR2 is YNFKEQ. In nucleotides, the CDR3 is TGTGCCAGCAGCCAAGGTCTGGATCAGCCCCAGCATTTT. This codes for CASSQGLDQPQHF.

A few counts support this clone. V gene TRBV10-3 combines with J gene TRBJ1-1; a weak D match, TRBD1 (5 bases). V was pared by 11 bases and J by 5 bases, with 18 bases between. The germline V gene has CDR1 ENHRY and CDR2 SYGVKD. The CDR3 has 13 amino acids. The CDR3 sequence is CASTGPTGTEAFF. In nucleotides, the CDR3 is TGTGCCTCCACGGGACCCACTGGGACTGAAGCTTTCTTT.

The chain employs TRBV18 and TRBJ2-1; D gene uncertain. The CDR3 is 16 residues long. Germline CDR1 KGHSH, CDR2 LQKENI. The V end lost 2 bases, the J end lost 0 bases, and 11 bases lay between the germline ends. The CDR3 coding sequence is TGTGCCAGCTCACCATCAAGCCCGAGCTCCTACAATGAGCAGTTCTTC. It translates to CASSPSSPSSYNEQFF.

This clone came up a few times. The V and J genes are TRBV28 and TRBJ2-6; 13 bases are a match to TRBD2. The trim removed 1 base at V and 2 bases at J, leaving 8 bases unmatched. CDR3 length equals 20 residues. The germline CDR1 and CDR2 sequences are MDHEN and SYDVKM. The CDR3 loop reads CASSLSSLAGGPTGANVLTF. In DNA form, the CDR3 reads TGTGCCAGCAGTTTATCCTCACTAGCGGGGGGGCCTACTGGGGCCAACGTCCTGACTTTC. Together with reference TRBV28 and TRBJ2-6, the CDR3 gives the full variable domain: DVKVTQSSRYLVKRTGEKVFLECVQDMDHENMFWYRQDPGLGLRLIYFSYDVKMKEKGDIPEGYSVSREKKERFSLILESASTNQTSMYLCASSLSSLAGGPTGANVLTFGAGSRLTVL.

V gene TRBV6-1 combines with J gene TRBJ1-1, with D hard to call. CDR1 is MNHNS, CDR2 SASEGT, per germline. With 5 bases removed from V and 0 bases from J, the gap between germline ends came to 31 bases. CDR3 size: 21 residues. The CDR3 coding sequence is TGTGCCAGCAGTAAAGAAAACCTACTGCTGGCACAAATGGGTCTGAACACTGAAGCTTTCTTT. Protein product: CASSKENLLLAQMGLNTEAFF.

This clone was seen a few times. The chain couples TRBV18 to TRBJ2-7; 9 nucleotides agree with TRBD1. The CDR3 has 15 residues. Unmatched junction bases numbered 6, after V lost 3 bases and J lost 3 bases. The V gene's germline CDR1 is KGHSH and CDR2 LQKENI. CDR3 in DNA: TGTGCCAGCTCACCGCGGACAGGGGTGAACTACGAGCAGTACTTC. Protein product: CASSPRTGVNYEQYF.

V gene TRBV9 combines with J gene TRBJ2-1; 12 positions agree with TRBD2. This CDR3 comprises 15 residues. The V and J ends lost 2 bases and 7 bases, in that order; junction bases with no gene match: 4. Germline CDR1 and CDR2: SGDLS and YYNGEE. CDR3 amino acids: CASSVFGTSGNEQFF. The CDR3 DNA reads as TGTGCCAGCAGCGTTTTCGGGACTAGCGGGAATGAGCAGTTCTTC. Full variable domain (missing parts from reference TRBV9 and TRBJ2-1): DSGVTQTPKHLITATGQRVTLRCSPRSGDLSVYWYQQSLDQGLQFLIQYYNGEERAKGNILERFSAQQFPDLHSELNLSSLELGDSALYFCASSVFGTSGNEQFFGPGTRLTVL.

The rearrangement uses TRBV7-2 and TRBJ1-2; 8 bases map to TRBD1. With 5 bases clipped from V and 4 bases from J, the junction kept 12 bases outside the gene matches. From germline, CDR1 is SGHTA and CDR2 FQGNSA. The CDR3 has 16 residues. The chain's CDR3 is CASSPDRQGTSYGYTF. The CDR3 DNA sequence: TGTGCCAGCAGCCCGGATCGACAGGGGACGTCCTATGGCTACACCTTC.

This sequence joins TRBV7-9 and TRBJ2-1, with unresolved D. The CDR3 contains 13 residues. V dropped 3 bases and J dropped 7 bases, with 10 bases sitting between them. Per the germline V gene, CDR1 is SEHNR and CDR2 is FQNEAQ (reference sequence). CDR3: CASSFPLGNEQFF. The CDR3 DNA follows: TGTGCCAGCAGCTTCCCCCTGGGGAATGAGCAGTTCTTC.